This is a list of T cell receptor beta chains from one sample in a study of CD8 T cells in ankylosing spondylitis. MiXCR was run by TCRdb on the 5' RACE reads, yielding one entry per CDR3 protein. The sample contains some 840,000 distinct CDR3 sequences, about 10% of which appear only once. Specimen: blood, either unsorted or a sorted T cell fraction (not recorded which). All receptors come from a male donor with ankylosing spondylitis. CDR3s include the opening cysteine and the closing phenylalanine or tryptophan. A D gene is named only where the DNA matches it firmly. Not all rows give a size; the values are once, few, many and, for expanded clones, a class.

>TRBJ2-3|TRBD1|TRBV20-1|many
CSATGTGYTDTQYF
TGCAGTGCAACCGGGACAGGGTACACAGATACGCAGTATTTT
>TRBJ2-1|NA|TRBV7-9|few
CASSFPQGSSYNEQFF
TGTGCCAGCAGCTTCCCACAGGGCAGCTCCTACAATGAGCAGTTCTTC
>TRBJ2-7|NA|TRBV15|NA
CATSRVGTVSYEQYF
TGTGCCACCAGCAGAGTTGGGACCGTCTCCTACGAGCAGTACTTC
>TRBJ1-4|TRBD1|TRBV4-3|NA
CASSQDWRGLEKLFF
TGCGCCAGCAGCCAAGATTGGAGGGGGCTTGAAAAACTGTTTTTT
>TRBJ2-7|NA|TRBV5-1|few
CASSLFEGEQYF
TGCGCCAGCAGCTTGTTTGAGGGCGAGCAGTACTTC
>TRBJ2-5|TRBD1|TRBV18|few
CASSLQDRAAQYF
TGTGCCAGCTCACTTCAGGACAGGGCGGCCCAGTACTTC
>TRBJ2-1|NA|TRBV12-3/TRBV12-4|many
CASSLTGTRNEQFF
TGTGCCAGCAGTTTGACTGGGACACGGAATGAGCAGTTCTTC
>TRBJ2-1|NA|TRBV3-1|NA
CASSHLTQNEQFF
TGTGCCAGCAGCCATTTAACTCAGAATGAGCAGTTCTTC
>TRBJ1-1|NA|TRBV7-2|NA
CAEGRDGTEAFF
TGTGCCGAGGGCAGGGACGGCACTGAAGCTTTCTTT
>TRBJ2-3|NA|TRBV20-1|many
CSWRGNSDTQYF
TGCAGTTGGAGAGGGAACTCAGATACGCAGTATTTT
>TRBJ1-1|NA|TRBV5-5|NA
CASSLLGKEAFF
TGTGCCAGCAGCTTGTTAGGGAAAGAAGCTTTCTTT
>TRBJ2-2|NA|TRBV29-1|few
CSVEAPPGELFF
TGCAGCGTTGAGGCCCCGCCCGGGGAGCTGTTTTTT
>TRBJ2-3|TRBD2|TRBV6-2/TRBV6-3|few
CASSYSRDYLTDTQYF
TGTGCCAGCAGTTACTCGCGGGACTACCTCACAGATACGCAGTATTTT